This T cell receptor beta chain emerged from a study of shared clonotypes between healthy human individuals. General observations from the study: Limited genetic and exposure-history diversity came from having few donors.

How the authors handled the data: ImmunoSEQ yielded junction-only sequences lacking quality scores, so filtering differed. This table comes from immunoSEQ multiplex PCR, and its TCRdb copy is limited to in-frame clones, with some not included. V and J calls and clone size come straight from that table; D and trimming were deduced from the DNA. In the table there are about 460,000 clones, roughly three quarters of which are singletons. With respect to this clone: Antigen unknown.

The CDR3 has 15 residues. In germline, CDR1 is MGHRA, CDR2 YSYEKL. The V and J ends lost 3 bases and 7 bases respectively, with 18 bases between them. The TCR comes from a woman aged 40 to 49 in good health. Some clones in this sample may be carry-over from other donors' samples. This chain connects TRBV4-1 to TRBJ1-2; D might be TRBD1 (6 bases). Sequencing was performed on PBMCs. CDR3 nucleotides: TGCGCCAGCAGCCAGGGGGGGGGCAGGGTCTTTGGCTACACCTTC. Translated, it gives CASSQGGGRVFGYTF.